This TCR beta chain was recorded in a study of blood T cell repertoires in COVID-19. This study enrolled people aged about 18 to 95 from under 25 US geographic areas. Assignment of participants to cohorts was predicated upon participant-reported clinical history. Symptom resolution, clearance, or two negative PCRs marked donors in Cohort 3 as recovered. This CDR3 spans 15 amino acids. Germline assignment: CDR1 SGHRS and CDR2 YFSETQ. Trimming removed 4 bases from V and 2 bases from J; junction bases left unmatched: 8. As handled by the study authors: Reference gene primer amplification yielded estimated nucleated cell counts. This table comes from immunoSEQ multiplex PCR, and its TCRdb copy is limited to in-frame clones, with some not included. The V and J calls and clone size come from that table; D and trimming were worked out from the DNA. The table lists 180,000 or so clones, 80% to 85% of them singletons.

This TCR came from a man between 40 and 49 years old who had recovered from COVID-19. The chain is built from TRBV5-1 and TRBJ2-7; 8 nucleotides match TRBD1. The sequenced material came from PBMCs or T cells enriched from blood (not recorded which). The CDR3 here is CASSPRQGTTYEQYF. In DNA, the CDR3 is TGCGCCAGCAGCCCAAGACAGGGGACAACCTACGAGCAGTACTTC.